This TCR beta chain was identified during a study of blood T cells in healthy people across ages. Each individual donor underwent a draw of approximately 9.8 milliliters of peripheral blood. As regards this clonotype: The antigen remains undetermined.

The CDR3 is 14 residues long. Germline CDR1 reads MNHEY; CDR2 reads SVGAGI. With 5 bases removed from V and 1 base from J, the gap between germline ends came to 8 bases. Primers used in a second PCR of about 6 to 11 cycles were a sample-barcoded 5' primer and a J-beta primer mix. From the 5' RACE reads, TCRdb called clonotypes with MiXCR, one entry per CDR3 protein. The sample lists 700,000 to 850,000 distinct CDR3 sequences, 40% to 65% occurring once. Findings and caveats of the study: Whereas aged donors had fewer naive CD4+ cells, long-lived donors had more of them and higher diversity. Among T cells, TCR beta diversity per million cells dropped roughly linearly as age rose.

The chain has TRBV6-5 and TRBJ2-2; D not resolved. The TCR comes from an older man in good health. Source material: blood. The CDR3 sequence: CASSPPWNTGELFF. The CDR3, as DNA: TGTGCCAGCAGTCCCCCTTGGAACACCGGGGAGCTGTTTTTT.